Below, 9 T cell receptor beta chains from the same sample are listed, as sequenced in a study of blood T cells in healthy people across ages. Together with a sample-barcoded 5' primer, a J-beta primer mix was included in a second PCR lasting roughly 6 to 12 cycles. One entry per CDR3 protein, called by TCRdb with MiXCR from the 5' RACE reads. The sample holds roughly 700,000 distinct CDR3 sequences, 45% to 50% seen once. Sequencing was performed on blood. The receptors stem from an older woman in good health.

The chain has TRBV28 and TRBJ2-7; TRBD2 might be the D (5 bases). Trimming stripped 6 bases from V and 0 bases from J, with 9 bases between. CDR1 is MDHEN, CDR2 SYDVKM, per germline. This CDR3 region has 13 residues. The CDR3 loop reads CASRRDFSYEQYF. CDR3 DNA sequence: TGTGCCAGCAGGAGGGATTTCTCCTACGAGCAGTACTTC. Full variable domain (remainder filled in from reference TRBV28 and TRBJ2-7): DVKVTQSSRYLVKRTGEKVFLECVQDMDHENMFWYRQDPGLGLRLIYFSYDVKMKEKGDIPEGYSVSREKKERFSLILESASTNQTSMYLCASRRDFSYEQYFGPGTRLTVT.

V gene TRBV5-1 combines with J gene TRBJ2-3, with D unresolved. Germline V gives CDR1 SGHRS, CDR2 YFSETQ. The CDR3 spans 14 residues. The V end lost 0 bases, the J end lost 0 bases, and 5 bases lay between the germline ends. The CDR3 region is CASSLGYSTDTQYF. CDR3 coding DNA: TGCGCCAGCAGCTTGGGTTATAGCACAGATACGCAGTATTTT.

In its sample, this clonotype was seen a few times. The CDR3 is CSVVAEGTQPQHF. DNA for the CDR3: TGCAGCGTTGTGGCAGAAGGGACTCAGCCCCAGCATTTT. The chain has TRBV29-1 and TRBJ1-5, with D perhaps matching TRBD1 (5 bases). Trimming pared 4 bases from V and 6 bases from J, leaving 13 bases between. CDR3 length equals 13 residues. CDR1 SQVTM and CDR2 ANQGSEA come from the germline V gene. Full variable domain (outside the CDR3, taken from reference TRBV29-1 and TRBJ1-5): SAVISQKPSRDICQRGTSLTIQCQVDSQVTMMFWYRQQPGQSLTLIATANQGSEATYESGFVIDKFPISRPNLTFSTLTVSNMSPEDSSIYLCSVVAEGTQPQHFGDGTRLSIL.

The rearrangement links TRBV19 to TRBJ2-1; D is unclear. Per germline, CDR1 LNHDA and CDR2 SQIVND (reference sequence). The length of the CDR3 is 16 residues. Trimming shortened V by 2 bases and J by 0 bases, and 11 bases separated the two germline ends. The DNA of the CDR3 is TGTGCCAGTAGTATAAGTTTCCCACTCTCCTACAATGAGCAGTTCTTC. Translated, it gives CASSISFPLSYNEQFF.

The chain couples TRBV5-1 to TRBJ2-7; 11 bases match TRBD1. The end of the DNA aligns better with TRBJ2-5, so the J call may be wrong. The CDR3 spans 15 residues. Germline loops: CDR1 SGHRS, CDR2 YFSETQ. The CDR3 here is CASSLQDRGHETQYF. The CDR3 coding sequence is TGCGCCAGCAGCTTACAGGACAGGGGGCACGAGACCCAGTACTTC.

This clonotype was recorded only once. The chain has TRBV29-1 and TRBJ2-5, with 10 positions matching TRBD2. The CDR3 has 16 residues. V shed 6 bases and J 4 bases; nucleotides not matched to a gene: 14. The germline gives CDR1 SQVTM, CDR2 ANQGSEA. The CDR3 DNA reads TGCAGCGTCTATGGACTAGCGGAAGAAGGAGGAGAGACCCAGTACTTC. This gives the protein CSVYGLAEEGGETQYF.

V is TRBV12-3 or TRBV12-4 and J is TRBJ2-7; 13 nucleotides match TRBD2. V dropped 3 bases and J dropped 7; count of bases not matched to a gene: 6. This CDR3 is built from 15 residues. For the CDR3, the DNA is TGTGCCAGCAGTTTTGGACTAGCGGGAGATGGGGAGCAGTACTTC. It codes for CASSFGLAGDGEQYF.

J is TRBJ2-1 and V is TRBV7-2, with D possibly TRBD2 on 6 matching bases. CDR3 length equals 15 residues. V lost 6 bases and J lost 1, with 13 bases in between. Germline CDR1 and CDR2: SGHTA and FQGNSA. CDR3 sequence: CASRSSGLSYNEQFF. The CDR3, as DNA: TGTGCCAGCAGATCCAGCGGGTTATCCTACAATGAGCAGTTCTTC.

The CDR3 DNA sequence: TGTGCCAGCAGCTTAGTATCAGGGAGGATTTACAATGAGCAGTTCTTC. It is translated as CASSLVSGRIYNEQFF. This chain uses TRBV7-2 with TRBJ2-1; a weak D match, TRBD2 (6 bases). The CDR3 covers 16 residues. V lost 1 base and J 4 bases, leaving 14 bases between the germline ends. The germline gives CDR1 SGHTA, CDR2 FQGNSA.